This T cell receptor (beta chain) was identified during a study of blood T cell repertoires in COVID-19 (dated by TCRdb to the early 2020s). Regarding the complete study: The collaborator samples originated in the United States, Italy and Spain and spanned the acute and convalescent phases of COVID-19. The prospective study material was composed of cDNA or gDNA derived from T cells, B-cell-depleted T cells, or PBMCs. The dataset comprised deeply sampled blood TCRbeta repertoires from subjects exposed to, actively infected with, or recovered from COVID-19. The repertoires were released in a freely available public database meant as a resource for research on the immune response to SARS-CoV-2. Samples came from the ongoing ImmuneRACE study (first 160 participants) plus 1,254 subjects from 6 global collaborators. Sample metadata almost always included a de-identified subject ID, COVID-19 status, age in years and sex. HLA class I and class II types, where available, came from metadata supplied by the sample provider rather than from assay-based typing.

CDR1 and CDR2, looked up from the germline V gene (reference sequence), are LGHDT and YNNKEL. V and J lose 1 base and 6 bases, and a span of 12 bases separates them. From cysteine to phenylalanine, the CDR3 is 14 amino acids long. This entry keeps only the CDR3 DNA: 42 bases, framed from base 1. TCRbeta CDR3 regions were amplified from genomic DNA using the immunoSEQ Assay, a bias-controlled multiplex PCR. Under the source paper's analysis protocol: Nucleated cell counts per sample were estimated from amplification of reference gene primers within the assay. Sequence reads were collapsed and filtered to measure the absolute abundance of every unique TCRbeta CDR3 rearrangement. Productive Simpson clonality was computed per sample as the square root of Simpson's diversity index over productive rearrangements. Imported from immuneACCESS, the table was reduced by TCRdb to in-frame sequences with V and J called. These copies leave out some clones; in studies compared against another copy, an unresolved V gene accounts for under half, and the cause of the remainder is not known. For V, J and clone size, that table is used; D and trimming come from the DNA. The sample table shows approximately 210,000 clones, and around 82% are seen once. 2% to 3% of the sample is held by the ten biggest clonotypes.

Study-wide conclusions, independent of this receptor: The amount of clinical and demographic metadata varied by source and participant and was provided uncurated.

This clone was detected only a few times. The clone's antigen remains unknown. No much larger clonotype is one base removed from it; base qualities were not supplied. Each collaborating institution followed its own protocols to collect whole blood in K2EDTA tubes. For TCRbeta analysis, collaborators shipped samples as frozen whole blood, isolated PBMCs, or DNA extracted from either of those sample types. This chain joins TRBV3-1 (or the pseudogene TRBV3-2) to TRBJ1-2; a weak D assignment points to TRBD1 (5 bases agree). Sequencing was done on a sample of peripheral blood. The clonotype comes from a woman in her forties with active or convalescent COVID-19. The CDR3 has the sequence CASSQVQGWNGYTF. The base sequence is TGTGCCAGCAGCCAAGTCCAGGGTTGGAATGGCTACACCTTC.